Listed below are T cell receptor beta chains from one sample, sequenced in a study of T cells in Graves' hyperthyroidism and ophthalmopathy. Each CDR3 protein is one row after TCRdb ran MiXCR on the multiplex PCR reads. The table shows around 600,000 distinct CDR3 sequences, with more than 12% occurring only once. Sample: blood. The receptor source for this set is a woman in her 50s with Graves' ophthalmopathy. Each CDR3 is given with its conserved first and last residue. The D gene is left open where the match is weak. The listing skips clone size in some rows; elsewhere it reads once, few, many or a size class.

J,V,size,D,DNA,CDR3
TRBJ2-7,TRBV20-1,.,.,TGCAGTGCTTCCAGGGGAGTAATGGACGAGCAGTACTTC,CSASRGVMDEQYF
TRBJ2-2,TRBV19,few,.,TGTGCCAGCGGGACCCGGGGGGCGGTTTTCACCGGGGAGCTGTTTTTT,CASGTRGAVFTGELFF
TRBJ1-1,TRBV6-6,many,.,TGTGCCAGCAGTTACTCTCAGGGAGGTACTGAAGCTTTCTTT,CASSYSQGGTEAFF
TRBJ2-2,TRBV11-1,many,.,TGTGCCAGCAGCCTCGGGGCGCTCTACACCGGGGAGCTGTTTTTT,CASSLGALYTGELFF
TRBJ1-4,TRBV20-1,many,.,TGCAGTGCTGAGGGAGATGAAAAACTGTTTTTT,CSAEGDEKLFF
TRBJ1-4,TRBV7-9,few,TRBD1,TGTGCCAGCAGCCGCCCCGGGACAGGGGGCATCACTAATGAAAAACTGTTTTTT,CASSRPGTGGITNEKLFF
TRBJ1-1,TRBV12-3/TRBV12-4,many,TRBD1,TGTGCCAGCAGCTTAGGACAGGGAAGCACTGAAGCTTTCTTT,CASSLGQGSTEAFF
TRBJ2-5,TRBV24-1,.,.,TGTGCCACCAGTGATTTCACTGGGGAGACCCAGTACTTC,CATSDFTGETQYF
TRBJ1-5,TRBV27,many,TRBD1,TGTGCCAGCAGTTTCGCGGGACAGGGGCAGCCCCAGCATTTT,CASSFAGQGQPQHF
TRBJ1-3,TRBV7-2,many,TRBD1,TGTGCCAGCAGCTTGCGACAGGGGGCTGTAGGAAACACCATATATTTT,CASSLRQGAVGNTIYF
TRBJ1-5,TRBV20-1,many,.,TGCAGTGCTAGAGACGGGGCAGGTAATCAGCCCCAGCATTTT,CSARDGAGNQPQHF
TRBJ1-2,TRBV30,few,.,TGTGCCTGGAGTGTAGATGGAGGGCGGGGCTACACCTTC,CAWSVDGGRGYTF
TRBJ2-7,TRBV5-1,many,.,TGCGCCAGCAGCTTGAATCTTGGGTTTTACGAGCAGTACTTC,CASSLNLGFYEQYF
TRBJ1-1,TRBV13,few,.,TGTGCCAGCAGCTTAAATCCGTTAAGGAACACTGAAGCTTTCTTT,CASSLNPLRNTEAFF
TRBJ2-1,TRBV29-1,few,TRBD2,TGCAGCGGGGGACTAGCCGAAAGCTCCTACAATGAGCAGTTCTTC,CSGGLAESSYNEQFF
TRBJ2-2,TRBV7-6,.,.,TGTGCCAGCAGCCCACAACGGGTCGGGGAGCCGTTTTTT,CASSPQRVGEPFF
TRBJ2-1,TRBV28,many,.,TGTGCCAGCAGTCCGCCCGGGGGAAACAATGAGCAGTTCTTC,CASSPPGGNNEQFF
TRBJ2-1,TRBV18,few,TRBD2,TGTGCCAGCTCACCACCGATAGCGGGAGGGCCATGGAATGAGCAGTTCTTC,CASSPPIAGGPWNEQFF
TRBJ2-7,TRBV5-1,.,TRBD2,TGCGCCAGCGGGACTACTTTGTCCCACGAGCAGTACTTC,CASGTTLSHEQYF
TRBJ2-7,TRBV20-1,many,TRBD2,TGCAGTGCTAGGGCTAGTGGGCTAGCGGTTAGCTCCTACGAGCAGTACTTC,CSARASGLAVSSYEQYF
TRBJ2-7,TRBV11-2,many,.,TGTGCCAGCAGCTTAGCACGGGGGGCTCTCTCCTACGAGCAGTACTTC,CASSLARGALSYEQYF
TRBJ1-6,TRBV28,many,.,TGTGCCAGCAGTCCCCGACAGGTTGAGCGTTCACCCCTCCACTTT,CASSPRQVERSPLHF
TRBJ1-1,TRBV19,many,TRBD1,TGTGCCAGTCGTCCCGGGACAGGGACGAACACTGAAGCTTTCTTT,CASRPGTGTNTEAFF
TRBJ1-2,TRBV6-1,many,.,TGTGCCAGCAGGAGAACAGCCAGCGACCTCTACACCTTC,CASRRTASDLYTF
TRBJ1-2,TRBV24-1,many,.,TGTGCCACCAGTGATCCGTCTGAGCCTGGCTACACCTTC,CATSDPSEPGYTF
TRBJ2-1,TRBV5-1,many,TRBD2,TGCGCCAGCAGCTTGGGACTAGCGGGAGGCTGGGACTACAATGAGCAGTTCTTC,CASSLGLAGGWDYNEQFF
TRBJ1-6,TRBV18,few,TRBD1,TGTGCCAGCTCACCGACGGGACAGAATAATTCACCCCTCCACTTT,CASSPTGQNNSPLHF
TRBJ2-4,TRBV7-2,.,.,TGTGCCAGCAGCTTAATAGGGGACCTCCAAAACATTCAGTACTTC,CASSLIGDLQNIQYF
TRBJ1-2,TRBV6-2/TRBV6-3,few,.,TGTGCCAGTCAGCATAACTATGGCTACACCTTC,CASQHNYGYTF
TRBJ1-6,TRBV27,many,TRBD1,TGTGCCAGCAGTCGTATGACAGGGGGGAATTCACCCCTCCACTTT,CASSRMTGGNSPLHF
TRBJ1-1,TRBV6-1,many,TRBD1,TGTGCCAGCAGTGAAAGGGGGACAGGTCTCCCTGAAGCTTTCTTT,CASSERGTGLPEAFF
TRBJ2-7,TRBV20-1,.,.,TGCAGTGCTAGCCCCCTCGGGCGTCCCGAGCAGTACTTC,CSASPLGRPEQYF
TRBJ1-2,TRBV9,many,.,TGTGCCAGCAGCTCGGGTGTCTATGGCTACACCTTC,CASSSGVYGYTF
TRBJ2-7,TRBV6-2/TRBV6-3,few,.,TGTGCCAGCAGGTCGACAAGATACGAGCAGTACTTC,CASRSTRYEQYF
TRBJ2-3,TRBV7-9,many,.,TGTGCCAGCGCAACCTCCGGGATTACAGATACGCAGTATTTT,CASATSGITDTQYF
TRBJ1-1,TRBV11-2,.,.,TGTGCCAGCAGCCCCGCCCTGAGGGGAGAGAACACTGAAGCTTTCTTT,CASSPALRGENTEAFF
TRBJ2-7,TRBV2,many,.,TGTGCCAGCAGTGATTCGGGGACAACCTACGAGCAGTACTTC,CASSDSGTTYEQYF
TRBJ2-2,TRBV7-9,few,.,TGTGCCAGCAGCCCATGGGGGCACCCCGCCGGGGAGCTGTTTTTT,CASSPWGHPAGELFF
TRBJ1-6,TRBV11-1,.,.,TGTGCCAGCAGCCCGAGGGGGAACAATTCACCCCTCCACTTT,CASSPRGNNSPLHF
TRBJ1-2,TRBV29-1,few,.,TGCAGCGCAACTGACGGATATGGCTACACCTTC,CSATDGYGYTF
TRBJ1-4,TRBV20-1,many,TRBD1,TGCAGTGCTACCGCGGACAGGGCGACTAATGAAAAACTGTTTTTT,CSATADRATNEKLFF
TRBJ2-5,TRBV5-1,.,TRBD2,TGCGCCAGCAGCTTGGTAGCTAGCGGAGACGAAGAGACCCAGTACTTC,CASSLVASGDEETQYF
TRBJ2-1,TRBV19,.,.,TGTGCCAGTAGTATAGTCCCAGCCTACAATGAGCAGTTCTTC,CASSIVPAYNEQFF
TRBJ2-7,TRBV12-5,many,.,TGTGCTAGTGGTTTGGTACTCACAGAGAGCTCCTACGAGCAGTACTTC,CASGLVLTESSYEQYF
TRBJ2-1,TRBV7-2,many,TRBD2,TGTGCCAGTGGAGCGGGAGCCAATGAGCAGTTCTTC,CASGAGANEQFF
TRBJ2-3,TRBV9,.,TRBD2,TGTGCCAGCAGCGGGGGAACGGGGACTAGCGGGAGACATACGCAGTATTTT,CASSGGTGTSGRHTQYF
TRBJ2-1,TRBV20-1,many,.,TGCAGTGCTAGCGCGCATAGCTCCTACAATGAGCAGTTCTTC,CSASAHSSYNEQFF
TRBJ2-2,TRBV20-1,few,.,TGCAGTGCTAGAGCGTACGCGGCGGGAAGCACCGGGGAGCTGTTTTTT,CSARAYAAGSTGELFF
TRBJ2-7,TRBV4-1,few,.,TGCGCCAGCAGCCAAGCGGGAGCCTACGAGCAGTACTTC,CASSQAGAYEQYF
TRBJ2-7,TRBV7-9,few,TRBD2,TGTGCCAGCAGCTTGACGACTAGCGGGGGAACCTACGAGCAGTACTTC,CASSLTTSGGTYEQYF
TRBJ1-1,TRBV6-1,many,.,TGTGCCAGCAGTGAAGGGGGTAGGGACACTGAAGCTTTCTTT,CASSEGGRDTEAFF
TRBJ2-1,TRBV20-1,.,TRBD1,TGCAGTGCTAGCGCCTTAGGGGGCAACTACAATGAGCAGTTCTTC,CSASALGGNYNEQFF
TRBJ2-7,TRBV29-1,many,.,TGCAGCGTTGTTCCGAAAACCTCCTACGAGCAGTACTTC,CSVVPKTSYEQYF
TRBJ2-7,TRBV5-1,many,.,TGCGCCAGCAGCTTGGTCCAGTCTTCCTACGAGCAGTACTTC,CASSLVQSSYEQYF
TRBJ2-3,TRBV11-3,.,.,TGTGCCAGCAGCCAACTCCGCGGGCGGGCGGTCACAGATACGCAGTATTTT,CASSQLRGRAVTDTQYF